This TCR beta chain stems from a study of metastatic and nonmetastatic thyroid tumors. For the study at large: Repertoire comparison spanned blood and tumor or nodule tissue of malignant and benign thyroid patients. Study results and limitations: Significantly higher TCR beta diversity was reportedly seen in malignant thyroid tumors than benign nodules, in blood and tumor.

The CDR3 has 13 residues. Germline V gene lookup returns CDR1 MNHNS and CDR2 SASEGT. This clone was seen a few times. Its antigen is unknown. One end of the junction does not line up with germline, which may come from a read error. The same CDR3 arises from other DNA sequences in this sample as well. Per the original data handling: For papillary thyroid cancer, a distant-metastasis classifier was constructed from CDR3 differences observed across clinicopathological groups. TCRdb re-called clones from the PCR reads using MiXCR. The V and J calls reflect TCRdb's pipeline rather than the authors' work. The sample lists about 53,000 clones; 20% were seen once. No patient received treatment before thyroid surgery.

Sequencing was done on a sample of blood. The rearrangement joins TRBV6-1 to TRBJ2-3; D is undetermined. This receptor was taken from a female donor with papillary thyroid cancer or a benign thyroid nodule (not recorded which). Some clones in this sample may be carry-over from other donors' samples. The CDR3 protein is CASQYGPTDTQYF. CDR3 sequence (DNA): TGTGCCAGTCAGTACGGTCCCACAGATACACAGTATTTT.